This T cell receptor beta chain was sequenced in a study of T cells after yellow fever vaccination. The study's findings and limits: Sorted repertoires could include abundant contaminating clonotypes from bulk cells. The CD4 compartment and the CD8 compartment contained a small share of clonotypes in common.

This CDR3 contains 15 residues. Trimming shortened V by 5 bases and J by 8 bases, and 18 bases separated the two germline ends. Germline loops: CDR1 MDHEN, CDR2 SYDVKM. TCRdb ran MiXCR on the 5' RACE reads and lists one entry per CDR3 protein. The sample lists 250,000 to 400,000 distinct CDR3 sequences; about 4% were seen once. This clonotype was seen only a few times. Its matching antigen is unknown. The rearrangement uses TRBV28 and TRBJ2-2, with D possibly matching TRBD2 (6 bases). The clonotype originates from a man between 18 and 29 years old who received the YFV17D yellow fever vaccine. The starting material was PBMCs, obtained 5 days after the yellow fever booster vaccination. The CDR3, as DNA: TGTGCCAGCAGTGGTATAGCGGCCGCGAAAGGGGAGCTGTTTTTT. Translated: CASSGIAAAKGELFF. The complete variable domain, with remaining parts taken from reference TRBV28 and TRBJ2-2, reads DVKVTQSSRYLVKRTGEKVFLECVQDMDHENMFWYRQDPGLGLRLIYFSYDVKMKEKGDIPEGYSVSREKKERFSLILESASTNQTSMYLCASSGIAAAKGELFFGEGSRLTVL.